These T cell receptor beta chains were read from a single sample in a study of cytomegalovirus exposure and HLA in healthy donors. Clones were read by immunoSEQ multiplex PCR, and TCRdb kept only the in-frame ones, dropping some. Recorded for this sample: 100,000 to 150,000 clones. The sample comprised PBMCs. The receptors were sampled from a man aged 18 to 29 in good health and CMV-seronegative. Each CDR3 is given with its conserved first and last residue. Each record gives: CDR3 DNA, CDR3 protein, D gene, J gene, V gene. The D gene is left open where the match is weak.

CDR3nt: TGTGCCAGCAGCCTCGGGACAGGGGGGAACAATGAGCAGTTCTTC
CDR3aa: CASSLGTGGNNEQFF
d_gene: TRBD1
j_gene: TRBJ2-1
v_gene: TRBV6-5

CDR3nt: TGTGCCAGCCACATCGAGGGTAGCTCCTACGAGCAGTACTTC
CDR3aa: CASHIEGSSYEQYF
d_gene: NA
j_gene: TRBJ2-7
v_gene: TRBV21-1

CDR3nt: TGTGCCAGTAGTATAGGGACAGGGGGTGTTGGTGGGCAGTTCTTC
CDR3aa: CASSIGTGGVGGQFF
d_gene: TRBD1
j_gene: TRBJ2-1
v_gene: TRBV19

CDR3nt: TGTGCCAGCAGCTCAGGGACAGGGAGGTTAGGGGAAGCTTTCTTT
CDR3aa: CASSSGTGRLGEAFF
d_gene: TRBD1
j_gene: TRBJ1-1
v_gene: TRBV7-3

CDR3nt: TGTGCCAGTAGGGAGGACAGGGTAGCCAATCAGCCCCAGCATTTT
CDR3aa: CASREDRVANQPQHF
d_gene: TRBD1
j_gene: TRBJ1-5
v_gene: TRBV19

CDR3nt: TGTGCCAGCAGCCCCCCCCGGGACAGGTGGGCAGATACGCAGTATTTT
CDR3aa: CASSPPRDRWADTQYF
d_gene: TRBD1
j_gene: TRBJ2-3
v_gene: TRBV5-5

CDR3nt: TGTGCCTGGACTTGGAGCCAGCCAGCTGTAACCGAGCAGTACTTC
CDR3aa: CAWTWSQPAVTEQYF
d_gene: NA
j_gene: TRBJ2-7
v_gene: TRBV30

CDR3nt: TGTGCCAGCAGAGGACAGGGGAACAATGAGCAGTTCTTC
CDR3aa: CASRGQGNNEQFF
d_gene: TRBD1
j_gene: TRBJ2-1
v_gene: TRBV27

CDR3nt: TGTGCCAGCAGTGATTTACTAGCGGGGGCTACTGGTGAGCAGTTCTTC
CDR3aa: CASSDLLAGATGEQFF
d_gene: TRBD2
j_gene: TRBJ2-1
v_gene: TRBV6-4

CDR3nt: TGTGCCAGTAGTATTCATCAGGGCGTTGTTATTAATCAGCCCCAGCATTTT
CDR3aa: CASSIHQGVVINQPQHF
d_gene: NA
j_gene: TRBJ1-5
v_gene: TRBV19

CDR3nt: TGTGCCAGCAGCTTAGGCGGCGGGACCTACTATGGCTACACCTTC
CDR3aa: CASSLGGGTYYGYTF
d_gene: NA
j_gene: TRBJ1-2
v_gene: TRBV11-2

CDR3nt: TGTGCCAGCAGCTCAGAAGCAGGACTAGCGGGAGTCTACAATGAGCAGTTCTTC
CDR3aa: CASSSEAGLAGVYNEQFF
d_gene: TRBD2
j_gene: TRBJ2-1
v_gene: TRBV5-6

CDR3nt: TGTGCCAGCAGCGTAGGCGGGGGGGGAAACACTGAAGCTTTCTTT
CDR3aa: CASSVGGGGNTEAFF
d_gene: NA
j_gene: TRBJ1-1
v_gene: TRBV9

CDR3nt: TGCGCCAGCAGCCCCGACCCTAGCGGGTGGGAGACCCAGTACTTC
CDR3aa: CASSPDPSGWETQYF
d_gene: TRBD2
j_gene: TRBJ2-5
v_gene: TRBV5-1

CDR3nt: TGTGCCAGCAGCCCGGCGGCTAGCGGGAGGGTCGAGCAGTACTTC
CDR3aa: CASSPAASGRVEQYF
d_gene: TRBD2
j_gene: TRBJ2-7
v_gene: TRBV5-4

CDR3nt: TGTGCCACCAGCAGAGTAAGGGGCTTAAACGACGAGCAGTACTTC
CDR3aa: CATSRVRGLNDEQYF
d_gene: NA
j_gene: TRBJ2-7
v_gene: TRBV15

CDR3nt: TGTGCCAGTAGTATCCAAGGGGACACTGAAGCTTTCTTT
CDR3aa: CASSIQGDTEAFF
d_gene: NA
j_gene: TRBJ1-1
v_gene: TRBV19

CDR3nt: TGCGCCAGCAGCTTGGACAGGGGCCAAGAGACCCAGTACTTC
CDR3aa: CASSLDRGQETQYF
d_gene: TRBD1
j_gene: TRBJ2-5
v_gene: TRBV5-1

CDR3nt: TGTGCCAGTAGTCAAAACAGGGGGGCTTCTGGGGCCAACGTCCTGACTTTC
CDR3aa: CASSQNRGASGANVLTF
d_gene: TRBD1
j_gene: TRBJ2-6
v_gene: TRBV19

CDR3nt: TGTGCCAGCAGTTACTTGAGACAGATGAACACTGAAGCTTTCTTT
CDR3aa: CASSYLRQMNTEAFF
d_gene: NA
j_gene: TRBJ1-1
v_gene: TRBV6-5

CDR3nt: TGTGCCAGTACCACCCCCGCGGGAGGAGGGACCTACAATGAGCAGTTCTTC
CDR3aa: CASTTPAGGGTYNEQFF
d_gene: TRBD2
j_gene: TRBJ2-1
v_gene: TRBV19

CDR3nt: TGTGCCAGCTCGGACAGAAAGAGCTCCTACAATGAGCAGTTCTTC
CDR3aa: CASSDRKSSYNEQFF
d_gene: NA
j_gene: TRBJ2-1
v_gene: TRBV2

CDR3nt: TGTGCCAGCAGTCAACCTGGGACAGCTGAGCAGTACTTC
CDR3aa: CASSQPGTAEQYF
d_gene: TRBD1
j_gene: TRBJ2-7
v_gene: TRBV6-6

CDR3nt: TGTGCCAGCAGTGGGACAGGGGGGCACGAGCAGTACTTC
CDR3aa: CASSGTGGHEQYF
d_gene: TRBD1
j_gene: TRBJ2-7
v_gene: TRBV6-1

CDR3nt: TGTGCCAGTAGTATCGGGACAGGGCCCACTGAAGCTTTCTTT
CDR3aa: CASSIGTGPTEAFF
d_gene: TRBD1
j_gene: TRBJ1-1
v_gene: TRBV19

CDR3nt: TGTGCCAGCAGTTTTTCTCAGACAGATAACGAAAAACTGTTTTTT
CDR3aa: CASSFSQTDNEKLFF
d_gene: NA
j_gene: TRBJ1-4
v_gene: TRBV5-6

CDR3nt: TGCGCCAGCAGCTTGGGCGGAGGGAACACTGAAGCTTTCTTT
CDR3aa: CASSLGGGNTEAFF
d_gene: NA
j_gene: TRBJ1-1
v_gene: TRBV5-1

CDR3nt: TGTGCCAGCACCCCGAGCGGCACCGGGGAGCTGTTTTTT
CDR3aa: CASTPSGTGELFF
d_gene: NA
j_gene: TRBJ2-2
v_gene: TRBV7-9

CDR3nt: TGTGCCAGTAGTATAGTTGGAGGGCAGGGAGAGGAGCAGTTCTTC
CDR3aa: CASSIVGGQGEEQFF
d_gene: NA
j_gene: TRBJ2-1
v_gene: TRBV19

CDR3nt: TGTGCCAGCAGCATCAACGGCGGAGCGTCATACGAGCAGTACTTC
CDR3aa: CASSINGGASYEQYF
d_gene: NA
j_gene: TRBJ2-7
v_gene: TRBV5-4

CDR3nt: TGTGCCTGGAGCCACTCTTCAACTGAAGCTTTCTTT
CDR3aa: CAWSHSSTEAFF
d_gene: NA
j_gene: TRBJ1-1
v_gene: TRBV30

CDR3nt: TGTGCCTGGAGCGGTGGGGACAGTAATAATTCACCCCTCCACTTT
CDR3aa: CAWSGGDSNNSPLHF
d_gene: TRBD1
j_gene: TRBJ1-6
v_gene: TRBV30

CDR3nt: TGTGCCGGCGGAGCGGACTACGCGACCTACAATGAGCAGTTCTTC
CDR3aa: CAGGADYATYNEQFF
d_gene: NA
j_gene: TRBJ2-1
v_gene: TRBV6-1

CDR3nt: TGTGCCAGCAGCCCGAGGTTGGATACGCAGTATTTT
CDR3aa: CASSPRLDTQYF
d_gene: NA
j_gene: TRBJ2-3
v_gene: TRBV5-4

CDR3nt: TGTGCCAGCAGTCATTATATGGGGGCAGGGGCCGCTAATGAAAAACTGTTTTTT
CDR3aa: CASSHYMGAGAANEKLFF
d_gene: NA
j_gene: TRBJ1-4
v_gene: TRBV27

CDR3nt: TGTGCCAGCAGTTCCGGGACAGGTGAACCCCTCCACTTT
CDR3aa: CASSSGTGEPLHF
d_gene: TRBD1
j_gene: TRBJ1-6
v_gene: TRBV7-3

CDR3nt: TGTGCCAGCAGTTGGGAGAACGAGCAGTACTTC
CDR3aa: CASSWENEQYF
d_gene: NA
j_gene: TRBJ2-7
v_gene: TRBV7-9

CDR3nt: TGTGCCAGCAGCGACGGGACTAGCGGGAGTCTGACAGATACGCAGTATTTT
CDR3aa: CASSDGTSGSLTDTQYF
d_gene: TRBD2
j_gene: TRBJ2-3
v_gene: TRBV7-8

CDR3nt: TGCGCCAGCAGCCAAGTGGTACTAGCGGGAGGAAGAGCCAACCCCAATGAGCAGTTCTTC
CDR3aa: CASSQVVLAGGRANPNEQFF
d_gene: TRBD2
j_gene: TRBJ2-1
v_gene: TRBV4-1

CDR3nt: TGTGCCACCAGCAGCATCGGGACAGGGGAAGAGACCCAGTACTTC
CDR3aa: CATSSIGTGEETQYF
d_gene: TRBD1
j_gene: TRBJ2-5
v_gene: TRBV15

CDR3nt: TGCGCCAGCAGCCAAGTAAGAGGTGAGCAGTACTTC
CDR3aa: CASSQVRGEQYF
d_gene: NA
j_gene: TRBJ2-5
v_gene: TRBV4-1

CDR3nt: TGCAGCGTTCGGGGCGGGGGTGGCTATGGCTACACCTTC
CDR3aa: CSVRGGGGYGYTF
d_gene: NA
j_gene: TRBJ1-2
v_gene: TRBV29-1

CDR3nt: TGTGCCAGCAGTCAGACAGATACCTACGAGCAGTACTTC
CDR3aa: CASSQTDTYEQYF
d_gene: NA
j_gene: TRBJ2-7
v_gene: TRBV6-1

CDR3nt: TGTGCCAGCACCAAGAACAGGGACCACGAGCAGTACTTC
CDR3aa: CASTKNRDHEQYF
d_gene: NA
j_gene: TRBJ2-7
v_gene: TRBV5-6

CDR3nt: TGTGCCAGCAGTTACAACAGAAACTATGGCTACACCTTC
CDR3aa: CASSYNRNYGYTF
d_gene: NA
j_gene: TRBJ1-2
v_gene: TRBV6-5